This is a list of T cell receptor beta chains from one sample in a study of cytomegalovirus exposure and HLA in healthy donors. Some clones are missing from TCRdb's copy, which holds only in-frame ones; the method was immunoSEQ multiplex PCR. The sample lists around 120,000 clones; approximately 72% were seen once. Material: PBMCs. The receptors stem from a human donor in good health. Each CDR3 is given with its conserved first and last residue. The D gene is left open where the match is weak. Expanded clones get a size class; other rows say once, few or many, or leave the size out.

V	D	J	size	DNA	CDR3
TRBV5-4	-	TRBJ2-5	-	TGTGCCAGCAGCCCGGCCGGGGGTGGGGAGACCCAGTACTTC	CASSPAGGGETQYF
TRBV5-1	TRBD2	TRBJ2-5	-	TGCGCCAGCAGCCCGGGGGGATTTCGAAAGACCCAGTACTTC	CASSPGGFRKTQYF
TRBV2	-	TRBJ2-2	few	TGTGCCAGCAGTACCAACAGGGTAACCGGGGAGCTGTTTTTT	CASSTNRVTGELFF
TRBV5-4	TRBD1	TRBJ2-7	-	TGTGCCAGCAGCCCGGGACAGCCAATCTACGAGCAGTACTTC	CASSPGQPIYEQYF
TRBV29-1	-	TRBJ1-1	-	TGCAGCGTTCCCGCGGGGGTGAACACTGAAGCTTTCTTT	CSVPAGVNTEAFF
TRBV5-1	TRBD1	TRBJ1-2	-	TGCGCCAGCAGCTCGACAGGGGCTAACTATGGCTACACCTTC	CASSSTGANYGYTF
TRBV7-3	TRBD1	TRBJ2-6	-	TGTGCCAGCAGCTTCGGGACAGGGATTCCTGGGGCCAACGTCCTGACTTTC	CASSFGTGIPGANVLTF
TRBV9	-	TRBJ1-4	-	TGTGCCAGCAGCGTAAGCCCGGTCTCTAATGAAAAACTGTTTTTT	CASSVSPVSNEKLFF
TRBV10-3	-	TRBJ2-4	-	TGTGCCATCAGTGAGGGACTAGGGGGGGCCAAAAACATTCAGTACTTC	CAISEGLGGAKNIQYF
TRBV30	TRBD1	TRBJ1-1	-	TGTGCCTGGAGTGGGTCCCGGGACAGGGGCACTGAAGCTTTCTTT	CAWSGSRDRGTEAFF
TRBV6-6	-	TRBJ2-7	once	TGTGCCAGCACGGAGGGGGCGTCCTTCTCCTACGAGCAGTACTTC	CASTEGASFSYEQYF
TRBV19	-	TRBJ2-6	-	TGTGCCAGTAGATCTGGGTTCGGAGACTCTGGGGCCAACGTCCTGACTTTC	CASRSGFGDSGANVLTF
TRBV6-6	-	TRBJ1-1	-	TGTGCCAGCAGTCCTCGACAGGACACTGAAGCTTTCTTT	CASSPRQDTEAFF
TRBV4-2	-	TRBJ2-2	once	TGTGCCAGCAGCCAAGAGGTGGGAGGTCGGAGGGAGCTGTTTTTT	CASSQEVGGRRELFF
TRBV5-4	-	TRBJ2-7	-	TGTGCCAGCAGCGCCGGGACTGTGCAGTACTTC	CASSAGTVQYF
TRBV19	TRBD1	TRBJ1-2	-	TGTGCCAGTAGTCGGGGACAGGGCGTTGGAATCTATGGCTACACCTTC	CASSRGQGVGIYGYTF
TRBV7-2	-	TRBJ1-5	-	TGTGCCAGCAGCCTACAGGGATACGATCAGCCCCAGCATTTT	CASSLQGYDQPQHF
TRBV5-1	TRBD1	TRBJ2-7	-	TGCGCCAGCAGCAGAACCGACAGGGTCTACGAGCAGTACTTC	CASSRTDRVYEQYF
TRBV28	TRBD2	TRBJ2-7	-	TGTGCCAGCAAAGGTCTCGGACTAGCGGGATCCCCCTACGAGCAGTACTTC	CASKGLGLAGSPYEQYF
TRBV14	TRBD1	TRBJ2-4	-	TGTGCCAGCAGCCAGTCCCGGAGGACAGGGGGCTATGTCAAAAACATTCAGTACTTC	CASSQSRRTGGYVKNIQYF
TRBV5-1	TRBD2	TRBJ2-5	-	TGCGCCAGCAGCTTGGTGATGGGCGGGAGAGGTGTTGAGCAGTACTTC	CASSLVMGGRGVEQYF
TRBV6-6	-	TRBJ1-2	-	TGTGCCAGCAGTAACGGACAGCACCTAAACTATGGCTACACCTTC	CASSNGQHLNYGYTF
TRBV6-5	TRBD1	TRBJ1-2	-	TGTGCCAGCAGCCCGGCTGAGAGGGGGCTCTATGGCTACACCTTC	CASSPAERGLYGYTF
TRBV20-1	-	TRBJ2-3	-	TGCAGTGCTACAGTTTCAGATACGCAGTATTTT	CSATVSDTQYF
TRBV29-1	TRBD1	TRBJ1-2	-	TGCAGCGTTGAAAACAGGGGTGGCTACACCTTC	CSVENRGGYTF
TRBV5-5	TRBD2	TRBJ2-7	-	TGTGCCAGCAGCACGGGACTAGCGGCTCTTTACGAGCAGTACTTC	CASSTGLAALYEQYF
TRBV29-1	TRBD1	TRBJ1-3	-	TGCAGCGCATGGACAGGGGGCTACGGAAACACCATATATTTT	CSAWTGGYGNTIYF
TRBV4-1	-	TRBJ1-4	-	TGCGCCAGCAGCCGGGCGTATGAAAAACTGTTTTTT	CASSRAYEKLFF
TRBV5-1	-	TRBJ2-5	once	TGCGCCAGCAGCCCCGGACTCCAAGAGACCCAGTACTTC	CASSPGLQETQYF
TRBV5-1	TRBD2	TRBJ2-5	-	TGCGCCAGCAGCCAAAGGTCTTTACGGGGGGGCCGTGAGACCCAGTACTTC	CASSQRSLRGGRETQYF
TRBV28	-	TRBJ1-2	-	TGTGCCGCGCACGAGGGTTATGGCTACACCTTC	CAAHEGYGYTF
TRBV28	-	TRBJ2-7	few	TGTGCCAGCAGCCGCCGAGAGATCGACGAGCAGTACTTC	CASSRREIDEQYF
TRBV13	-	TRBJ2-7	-	TGTGCCAGCAGCAAGTCCCCAAAGGGAGGACACGAGCAGTACTTC	CASSKSPKGGHEQYF
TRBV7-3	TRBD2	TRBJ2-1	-	TGTGCCAGCAGCTTTAGACTAGCGGCCTCCTACAATGAGCAGTTCTTC	CASSFRLAASYNEQFF
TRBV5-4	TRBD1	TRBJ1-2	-	TGCGCCAGCAGCCAAGATTCGGCAGGGGGCGAACGGGATGGCTACACCTTC	CASSQDSAGGERDGYTF
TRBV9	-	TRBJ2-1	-	TGTGCCAGCAGCCCCCCAGGGTTAGAGCAGTTCTTC	CASSPPGLEQFF
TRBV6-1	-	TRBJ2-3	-	TGTGCCAGCAGTGACTGGCGTGATAGCGGAAACACAGATACGCAGTATTTT	CASSDWRDSGNTDTQYF
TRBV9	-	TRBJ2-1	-	TGTGCCAGCAGCTTAATGTCCACCGGGGAGCAGTTCTTC	CASSLMSTGEQFF
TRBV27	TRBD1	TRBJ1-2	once	TGTGCCAGCAGAGATACAGGGGGCCGGGGCTACACCTTC	CASRDTGGRGYTF
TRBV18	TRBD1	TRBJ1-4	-	TGTGCCAGCTCACGAGGACAGGGAGGTGATGAAAAACTGTTTTTT	CASSRGQGGDEKLFF
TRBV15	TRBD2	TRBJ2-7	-	TGTGCCACCAGCAGTAGTCTAGCGGGGGATCCCTACGAGCAGTACTTC	CATSSSLAGDPYEQYF
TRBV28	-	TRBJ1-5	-	TGTGCCAGCAGTTTAGGAGGGTCGTATCCGCCCCAGCATTTT	CASSLGGSYPPQHF
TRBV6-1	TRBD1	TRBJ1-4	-	TGTGCCAGCAGTGACGGGGCCAGGGGGAATGAAAAACTGTTTTTT	CASSDGARGNEKLFF
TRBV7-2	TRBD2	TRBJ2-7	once	TGTGCCAGCAGCCTAAGATTGCAGGTTCTAGCGGGAGCCACCTACGAGCAGTACTTC	CASSLRLQVLAGATYEQYF
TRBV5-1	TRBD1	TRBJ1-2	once	TGCGCCAGCAGTTCGGGACAGGGGTACTATGGCTACACCTTC	CASSSGQGYYGYTF
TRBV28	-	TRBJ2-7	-	TGTGCCAGCAGTTTATTGGCGGGCGAGCAGTACTTC	CASSLLAGEQYF
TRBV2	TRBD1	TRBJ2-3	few	TGTGCCAGCAGTGACGACAGGGGGAACACAGATACGCAGTATTTT	CASSDDRGNTDTQYF
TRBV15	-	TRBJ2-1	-	TGTGCCACCAGCCGGGTTAGCCCCTACAATGAGCAGTTCTTC	CATSRVSPYNEQFF